A single sample is the source of the 13 T cell receptor beta chains below, sequenced in a study of OX40 agonist ivuxolimab in advanced cancers. TCRdb's table, derived via immunoSEQ multiplex PCR, lists solely in-frame clones and lacks some. The table lists around 100,000 clones, about 91% of them singletons, with approximately 0.16% in the top ten. The starting material was CD4+ or CD8+ T cells sorted from blood, obtained in a trial of the OX40 agonist ivuxolimab. The origin of the receptors is an adult with an advanced solid tumor such as melanoma, head and neck, liver or kidney cancer.

This CDR3 is CAWSKEGLAFRYEQYF. The CDR3 DNA sequence: TGTGCCTGGAGTAAGGAGGGACTAGCGTTTCGCTACGAGCAGTACTTC. The V gene is TRBV30, the J gene TRBJ2-7; 10 bases match TRBD2. The germline gives CDR1 GTSNPN, CDR2 SVGIG (reference sequence). The CDR3 has 16 residues. Trimming took 2 bases from V and 3 from J; bases not matched to a gene: 10.

The CDR3 DNA follows: TGTGCCAGCAGCCGGGGCCTGGCTAGCGGGGGTTACCTCTCCTACGAGCAGTACTTC. This gives the protein CASSRGLASGGYLSYEQYF. The chain uses TRBV4-2 and TRBJ2-7, with 10 positions matching TRBD2. This CDR3 has 19 amino acids. CDR1 is LGHNA and CDR2 is YNFKEQ in the germline V gene. Germline trimming cut 4 bases from V and 0 bases from J; bases unmatched to any gene: 15.

The chain joins TRBV14 to TRBJ2-2; D gene uncertain. With 0 bases removed from V and 4 bases from J, the gap between germline ends came to 12 bases. CDR1 and CDR2 (germline): SGHDN, FVKESK. CDR3 size: 16 residues. The CDR3 loop reads CASSQDLISSTGELFF. CDR3 sequence (DNA): TGTGCCAGCAGCCAAGATTTGATTTCCAGCACCGGGGAGCTGTTTTTT.

The chain links TRBV18 to TRBJ1-5, with D unclear. The germline gives CDR1 KGHSH, CDR2 LQKENI. V lost 3 bases to trimming and J lost 1 base, with 7 bases between them. The CDR3 runs 14 residues. In DNA form, the CDR3 reads TGTGCCAGCTCACCCGATAGGAGCAATCAGCCCCAGCATTTT. Translating gives CASSPDRSNQPQHF.

This sequence joins TRBV5-1 and TRBJ2-5; tentative D call: TRBD2 (5 bases). Germline V gene sequence: CDR1 SGHRS, CDR2 YFSETQ. V dropped 0 bases and J dropped 2 bases, with 8 bases sitting between them. This CDR3 comprises 14 residues. The CDR3 region is CASSLGSAQETQYF. CDR3 bases: TGCGCCAGCAGCTTGGGTAGCGCACAAGAGACCCAGTACTTC.

V is TRBV5-1 and J is TRBJ1-6; D call uncertain. CDR3 size: 14 residues. CDR1 and CDR2 (germline): SGHRS, YFSETQ. Trimming took off 6 bases at V and 3 bases at J, with 10 bases between the two ends. CDR3 region: CASMAGNYNSPLHF. The CDR3 bases are TGCGCCAGCATGGCCGGGAACTATAATTCACCCCTCCACTTT.

CDR3 DNA sequence: TGCGCCAGCAGCGGTACCCTCGACAGGGCCCTGTGGCCAGATACGCAGTATTTT. It codes for CASSGTLDRALWPDTQYF. The chain joins TRBV5-1 to TRBJ2-3; TRBD1 agrees at 7 bases. CDR1 and CDR2 (germline): SGHRS, YFSETQ. Unmatched junction bases numbered 18, after V lost 4 bases and J lost 4 bases. The CDR3 extends over 18 amino acids.

The chain is built from TRBV21-1 and TRBJ1-1. TRBV21-1 represents a pseudogene. The CDR3 covers 14 residues. This chain's CDR3 is CASSIMVRNTEAFF. The CDR3 DNA sequence: TGTGCCAGCAGCATTATGGTCCGGAACACTGAAGCTTTCTTT.

CDR3 in DNA: TGTGCCAGCAGCCCTACCCCCCGGACTAGCGGGAGCTACGAGCAGTACTTC. This gives the protein CASSPTPRTSGSYEQYF. The V and J genes are TRBV11-1 and TRBJ2-7; TRBD2 aligns across 13 bases. This CDR3 has 17 residues. J lost 3 bases, V lost 5 bases, and 10 bases had no gene match. The germline CDR1 and CDR2 sequences are SGHAT and FQDESV (reference sequence).

The chain couples TRBV7-3 to TRBJ1-1; the D is unclear. Trimming cost V 7 bases and J 1 base, with 13 bases left between them. The V gene's germline CDR1 is SGHTA and CDR2 FQGTGA. This CDR3 contains 14 residues. CDR3: CASTSGRGNTEAFF. Written as DNA, the CDR3 is TGTGCCAGCACCTCAGGAAGAGGGAACACTGAAGCTTTCTTT. Together with reference TRBV7-3 and TRBJ1-1, the CDR3 gives the full variable domain: GAGVSQTPSNKVTEKGKYVELRCDPISGHTALYWYRQSLGQGPEFLIYFQGTGAADDSGLPNDRFFAVRPEGSVSTLKIQRTERGDSAVYLCASTSGRGNTEAFFGQGTRLTVV.

The CDR3 sequence: CASSEVGLGTHYYTF. CDR3 coding DNA: TGTGCCAGCAGTGAAGTGGGACTAGGAACCCATTACTACACCTTC. The V gene is TRBV6-1, the J gene TRBJ1-2; tentative D call: TRBD1 (5 bases). V lost 1 base to trimming and J lost 10 bases, with 19 bases between them. This CDR3 is built from 15 residues. Germline assignment: CDR1 MNHNS and CDR2 SASEGT.

This chain joins TRBV28 and TRBJ2-5; 7 positions match TRBD1. The CDR3 covers 14 residues. V dropped 3 bases and J dropped 2; count of bases not matched to a gene: 3. From germline, CDR1 is MDHEN and CDR2 SYDVKM. CDR3 in amino acids: CASSFLGQQETQYF. The CDR3 DNA reads as TGTGCCAGCAGTTTCCTGGGACAGCAAGAGACCCAGTACTTC.

This clone was recorded only once. This chain joins TRBV19 and TRBJ1-2, with D possibly being TRBD1 (5 bases). Germline CDR1 LNHDA, CDR2 SQIVND (reference sequence). Trimming pared 5 bases from V and 6 bases from J, leaving 16 bases between. This CDR3 comprises 14 residues. The CDR3 here is CASSVAGGRHGYTF. The CDR3, as DNA: TGTGCCAGTAGTGTGGCCGGGGGTAGACATGGCTACACCTTC. Supplemented by reference TRBV19 and TRBJ1-2, the full variable domain reads DGGITQSPKYLFRKEGQNVTLSCEQNLNHDAMYWYRQDPGQGLRLIYYSQIVNDFQKGDIAEGYSVSREKKESFPLTVTSAQKNPTAFYLCASSVAGGRHGYTFGSGTRLTVV.